This record covers a single T cell receptor (beta chain). The entry originates in a study of blood T cell repertoires in COVID-19. Study overall: COVID-19 samples collected from the United States, Italy and Spain covered acute and convalescent phases. The cDNA or gDNA used as material had been derived from T cells, B-cell-depleted T cells, or PBMCs.

Sequencing used immunoSEQ multiplex PCR; TCRdb keeps in-frame clones, though not all of them. Here the sample spans about 130,000 clones, roughly 88% being singletons. The CDR3 extends over 15 amino acids. V shed 2 bases, J shed 7 bases, and the junction held 5 bases outside the gene matches. Per germline, CDR1 SEHNR and CDR2 FQNEAQ (reference sequence). The V and J genes are TRBV7-9 and TRBJ2-1; 10 nucleotides line up with TRBD1. This receptor was identified in a woman aged 80 or over with acute or convalescent COVID-19. The source material was peripheral blood. The CDR3 sequence is CASSLSGQGMNEQFF. CDR3 DNA sequence: TGTGCCAGCAGCTTATCGGGACAGGGGATGAATGAGCAGTTCTTC.